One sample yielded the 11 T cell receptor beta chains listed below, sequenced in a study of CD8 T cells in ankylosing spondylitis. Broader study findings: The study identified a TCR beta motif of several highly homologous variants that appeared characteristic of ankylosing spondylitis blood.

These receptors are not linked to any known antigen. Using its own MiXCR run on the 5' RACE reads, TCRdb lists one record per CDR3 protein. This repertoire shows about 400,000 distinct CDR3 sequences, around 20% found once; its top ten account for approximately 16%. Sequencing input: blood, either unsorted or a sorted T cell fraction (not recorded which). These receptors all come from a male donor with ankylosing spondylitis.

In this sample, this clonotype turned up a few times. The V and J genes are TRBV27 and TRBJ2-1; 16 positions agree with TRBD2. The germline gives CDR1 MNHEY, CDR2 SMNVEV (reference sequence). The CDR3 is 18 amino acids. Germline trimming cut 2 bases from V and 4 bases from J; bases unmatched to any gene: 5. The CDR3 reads CASSLQPGLAGGYNEQFF. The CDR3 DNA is TGTGCCAGCAGTTTACAGCCGGGACTAGCGGGAGGGTACAATGAGCAGTTCTTC.

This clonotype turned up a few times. CDR3 sequence reads: CASSLEATGKNTEAFF. CDR3 DNA: TGCGCCAGCAGCTTGGAGGCGACAGGCAAGAACACTGAAGCTTTCTTT. This chain uses TRBV5-1 with TRBJ1-1, with a possible D match to TRBD1 (6 bases). Trimming removed 0 bases at V and 1 base at J, with 13 bases between. The germline V gene encodes CDR1 SGHRS and CDR2 YFSETQ. The CDR3 is 16 amino acids.

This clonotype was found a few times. CDR3 region: CASTGQGMMNSPLHF. DNA of the CDR3: TGTGCCAGCACCGGACAGGGGATGATGAATTCACCCCTCCACTTT. The rearrangement links TRBV2 to TRBJ1-6; 9 bases fit TRBD1. Germline trimming cut 7 bases from V and 7 bases from J; bases unmatched to any gene: 8. From germline, CDR1 is SNHLY and CDR2 FYNNEI. The length of the CDR3 is 15 residues.

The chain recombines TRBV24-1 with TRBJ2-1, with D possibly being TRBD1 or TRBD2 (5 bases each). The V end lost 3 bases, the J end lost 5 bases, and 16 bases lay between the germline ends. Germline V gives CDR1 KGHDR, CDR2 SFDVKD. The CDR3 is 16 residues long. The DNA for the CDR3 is TGTGCCACCAGTGATGGGGTGACAGAGGGTCACAATGAGCAGTTCTTC. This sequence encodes CATSDGVTEGHNEQFF.

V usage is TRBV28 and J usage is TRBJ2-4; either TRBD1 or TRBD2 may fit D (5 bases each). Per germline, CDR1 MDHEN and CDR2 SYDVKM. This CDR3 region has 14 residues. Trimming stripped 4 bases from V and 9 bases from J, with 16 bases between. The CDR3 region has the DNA TGTGCCAGCAGTTACTATCCGAGTGGGGGCATTCAGTACTTC. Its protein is CASSYYPSGGIQYF. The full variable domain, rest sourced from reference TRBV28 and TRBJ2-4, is DVKVTQSSRYLVKRTGEKVFLECVQDMDHENMFWYRQDPGLGLRLIYFSYDVKMKEKGDIPEGYSVSREKKERFSLILESASTNQTSMYLCASSYYPSGGIQYFGAGTRLSVL.

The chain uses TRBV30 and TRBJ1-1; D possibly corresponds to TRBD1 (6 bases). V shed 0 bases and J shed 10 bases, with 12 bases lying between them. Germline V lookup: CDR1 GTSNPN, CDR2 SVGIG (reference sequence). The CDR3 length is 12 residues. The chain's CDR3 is CAWSVGGPAAFF. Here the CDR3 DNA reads TGTGCCTGGAGTGTAGGGGGGCCGGCAGCTTTCTTT.

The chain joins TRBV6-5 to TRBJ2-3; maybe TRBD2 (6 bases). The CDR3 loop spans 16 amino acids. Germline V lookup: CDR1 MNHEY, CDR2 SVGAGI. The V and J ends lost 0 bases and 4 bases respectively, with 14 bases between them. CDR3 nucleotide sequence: TGTGCCAGCAGTTACTCGAGCGCGGGAAGGCCAGATACGCAGTATTTT. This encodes CASSYSSAGRPDTQYF.

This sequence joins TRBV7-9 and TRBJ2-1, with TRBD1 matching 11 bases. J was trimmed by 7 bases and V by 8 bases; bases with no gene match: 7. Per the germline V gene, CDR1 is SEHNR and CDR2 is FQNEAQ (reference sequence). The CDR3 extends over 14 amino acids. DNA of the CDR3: TGTGCCAGCGGAACCGGGACAGGGGGAAATGAGCAGTTCTTC. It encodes CASGTGTGGNEQFF.

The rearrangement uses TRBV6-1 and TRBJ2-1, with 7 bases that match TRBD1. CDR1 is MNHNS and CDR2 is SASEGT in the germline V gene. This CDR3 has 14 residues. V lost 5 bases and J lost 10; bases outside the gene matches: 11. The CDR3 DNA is TGTGCCAGCAGTCGACAGGGCCTCCCCGTGGAGCAGTTCTTC. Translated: CASSRQGLPVEQFF.

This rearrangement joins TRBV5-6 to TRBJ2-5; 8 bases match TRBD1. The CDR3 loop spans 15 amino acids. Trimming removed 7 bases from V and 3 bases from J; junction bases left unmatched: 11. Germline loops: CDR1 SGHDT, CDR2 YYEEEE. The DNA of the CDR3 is TGTGCCAGCTGTTCGACAGGGGAATGGGAAGAGACCCAGTACTTC. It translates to CASCSTGEWEETQYF.

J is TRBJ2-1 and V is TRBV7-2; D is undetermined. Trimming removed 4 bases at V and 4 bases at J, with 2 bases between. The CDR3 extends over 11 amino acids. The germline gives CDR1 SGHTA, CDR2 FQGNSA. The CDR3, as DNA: TGTGCCAGCAGCTGGTACAATGAGCAGTTCTTC. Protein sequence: CASSWYNEQFF.